This TCR beta chain is drawn from a study of human T cells and chemical hapten exposure. Indicated time point: healthy volunteer bleed at 6 weeks. The authors' total RNA extraction used unfractionated whole blood. CDR3 length equals 15 residues. J lost 4 bases, V lost 6 bases, and 7 bases had no gene match. CDR1 SNHLY and CDR2 FYNNEI come from the germline V gene. TCRdb passed the RACE reads through MiXCR, listing each CDR3 protein once. The table records fewer than 40,000 distinct CDR3 sequences, around 5% of them present only once. This clonotype came up many times. Sequenced input: whole blood. The V and J genes are TRBV2 and TRBJ1-5; 9 positions match TRBD1. The sequence derives from a human donor in good health. Some clones in this sample may be carry-over from other donors' samples. This CDR3 reads CASRPGTGRNQPQHF. CDR3 DNA sequence: TGTGCCAGCAGGCCCGGGACAGGGAGGAATCAGCCCCAGCATTTT.